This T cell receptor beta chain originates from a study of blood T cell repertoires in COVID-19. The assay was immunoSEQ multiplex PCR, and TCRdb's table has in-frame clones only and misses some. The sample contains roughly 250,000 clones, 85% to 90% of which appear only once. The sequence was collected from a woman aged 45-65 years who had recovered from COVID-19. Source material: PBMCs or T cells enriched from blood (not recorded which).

In DNA, the CDR3 is TGTGCCAGCCAATGGAACACTGAAGCTTTCTTT. This gives the protein CASQWNTEAFF. The V gene is TRBV27, the J gene TRBJ1-1; D is uncertain. This CDR3 has 11 residues. Germline loops: CDR1 MNHEY, CDR2 SMNVEV (reference sequence). The V end lost 8 bases, the J end lost 1 base, and 5 bases lay between the germline ends.